This TCR beta chain was captured by sequencing in a study of blood T cell repertoires in COVID-19. The repertoire was sequenced with immunoSEQ multiplex PCR; TCRdb's copy has only in-frame clones and lacks some. The data contain more than 200,000 clones, roughly 80% of them singletons. CDR3 length equals 11 residues. The V gene lost 3 bases and the J gene lost 3 bases, with 3 bases spanning the gap. The germline CDR1 and CDR2 sequences are SGHVS and FQNEAQ. This receptor was obtained from a middle-aged man with active or convalescent COVID-19. The chain uses TRBV7-8 and TRBJ2-7, with unresolved D. The sample consisted of peripheral blood. The CDR3 DNA is TGTGCCAGCAGCTTCAGCTACGAGCAGTACTTC. Protein product: CASSFSYEQYF.